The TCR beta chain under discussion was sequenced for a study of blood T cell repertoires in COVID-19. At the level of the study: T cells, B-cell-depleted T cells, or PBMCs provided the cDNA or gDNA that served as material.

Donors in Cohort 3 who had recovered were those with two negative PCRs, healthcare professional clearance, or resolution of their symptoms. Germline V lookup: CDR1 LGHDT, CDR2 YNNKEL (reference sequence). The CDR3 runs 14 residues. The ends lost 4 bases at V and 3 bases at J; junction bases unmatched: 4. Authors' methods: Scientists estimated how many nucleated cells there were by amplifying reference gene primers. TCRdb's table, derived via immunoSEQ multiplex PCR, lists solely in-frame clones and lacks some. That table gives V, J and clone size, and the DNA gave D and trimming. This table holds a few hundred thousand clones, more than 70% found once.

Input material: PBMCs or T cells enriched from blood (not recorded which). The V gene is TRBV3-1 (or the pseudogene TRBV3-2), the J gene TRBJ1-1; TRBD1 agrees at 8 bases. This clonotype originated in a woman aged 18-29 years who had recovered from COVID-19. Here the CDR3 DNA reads TGTGCCAGCAGCCCCGACAGGGGTGACACTGAAGCTTTCTTT. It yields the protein CASSPDRGDTEAFF.